This T cell receptor beta chain derives from a study of blood T cell repertoires in COVID-19. Study-wide background: Italy, Spain and the United States were the sources of the convalescent and acute COVID-19 samples. Sources were T cells, B-cell-depleted T cells, or PBMCs; the material itself was cDNA or gDNA.

CDR3 length equals 14 residues. The germline gives CDR1 SGHVS, CDR2 FQNEAQ. Trimming at V came to 6 bases and at J to 5 bases, leaving 9 bases not matched to a gene. Original processing methods: Amplification with reference gene primers provided the estimates of nucleated cell counts. Sequencing was performed with immunoSEQ multiplex PCR; in TCRdb, only in-frame clones are kept and a portion is missing. V, J and clone size were drawn from that table, and D and trimming were deduced from the DNA. The sample records around 250,000 clones, 70% to 90% being singletons. This chain uses TRBV7-8 with TRBJ1-2, with 7 bases that match TRBD1. Sequenced sample: peripheral blood. This TCR derives from a woman aged 65 to 85 with active or convalescent COVID-19. In DNA form, the CDR3 reads TGTGCCAGCAGGACCCCGGGGACAGTTTATGGCTACACCTTC. Translating gives CASRTPGTVYGYTF.